A single sample is the source of the 14 T cell receptor beta chains below, sequenced in a study of radiotherapy plus CTLA-4 blockade in lung cancer. Data came from immunoSEQ multiplex PCR; TCRdb stores just in-frame clones and leaves some out. The sample lists 53,000 or so clones, 70% to 80% occurring once. Specimen: peripheral blood, collected from a patient treated with radiotherapy plus ipilimumab. Source of these receptors: a human donor with non-small cell lung cancer who had stable disease on radiotherapy plus ipilimumab.

The chain links TRBV10-2 to TRBJ2-3; 8 nucleotides match TRBD2. Germline CDR1 is WSHSY and CDR2 is SAAADI. V was pared by 8 bases and J by 6 bases, with 13 bases of the junction left unmatched. This CDR3 has 15 amino acids. The CDR3, as DNA: TGCGCCAGCGGAACGCCGGGGGGGCAATCCGATACGCAGTATTTT. Its protein is CASGTPGGQSDTQYF.

The chain couples TRBV5-1 to TRBJ1-4; TRBD1 might be the D (6 bases). Germline values: CDR1 SGHRS, CDR2 YFSETQ. V was pared by 0 bases and J by 1 base, with 7 bases between. The CDR3 has 15 residues. For the CDR3, the DNA is TGCGCCAGCAGCTTGGGCAGGGGAACTAATGAAAAACTGTTTTTT. Amino acids: CASSLGRGTNEKLFF.

In regard to this clone: Sequence at one end of the junction differs from germline and may be a read error. The same CDR3 can be traced to other DNA sequences in this sample. This sequence joins TRBV30 and TRBJ1-4, with TRBD1 as a possible D gene (5 bases). In germline, CDR1 is GTSNPN, CDR2 SVGIG (reference sequence). The CDR3 length is 13 residues. The CDR3 protein is CAWSVLGGEKLFF. As DNA, the CDR3 is TGTGCTTGGAGTGTACTCGGGGGTGAAAAACTGTTTTTT.

For the CDR3, the DNA is TGTGCCAGCAGCCAACAGGGAACCGGGGAGCTGTTTTTT. Amino acids: CASSQQGTGELFF. The chain uses TRBV14 and TRBJ2-2, with a possible D match to TRBD1 (5 bases). CDR1 SGHDN and CDR2 FVKESK come from the germline V gene. CDR3 size: 13 residues. Trimming shortened V by 2 bases and J by 5 bases, and 6 bases separated the two germline ends.

For this clone: This could be a read error, since a much larger clone is one nucleotide away. This sample also contains other DNA sequences that code for the same CDR3. V is TRBV13 and J is TRBJ1-2; TRBD1 matches 11 bases. V dropped 8 bases and J dropped 4; count of bases not matched to a gene: 9. The CDR3 consists of 15 residues. Germline V CDR1 and CDR2: PRHDT, FYEKMQ (reference sequence). The CDR3 DNA sequence: TGTGCCAGCCGCGCGGGACAGGGGGGGGGCTATGGCTACACCTTC. Amino acid sequence: CASRAGQGGGYGYTF.

This clone was detected only a few times. The chain employs TRBV2 and TRBJ2-2, with TRBD1 as a possible D gene (5 bases). Trimming shortened V by 7 bases and J by 7 bases, and 10 bases separated the two germline ends. The CDR3 consists of 12 residues. From germline, CDR1 is SNHLY and CDR2 FYNNEI. The CDR3, as DNA: TGTGCCAGCACCCAGGGTCGCGGGGAGCTGTTTTTT. It is translated as CASTQGRGELFF.

The chain uses TRBV11-3 and TRBJ2-1; either TRBD1 or TRBD2 may supply D (5 bases each). V was pared by 4 bases and J by 9 bases, with 13 bases between. The germline V gene encodes CDR1 SGHNT and CDR2 YENEEA. This CDR3 is built from 13 residues. CDR3 residues: CASSSGRGSEQFF. CDR3 sequence (DNA): TGTGCCAGCAGCTCCGGACGGGGCAGTGAGCAGTTCTTC.

This CDR3 reads CASSEPGTAYNSPLHF. The CDR3 nucleotides are TGCGCCAGCAGTGAACCAGGGACTGCTTATAATTCACCCCTCCACTTT. The chain links TRBV10-2 to TRBJ1-6, with D perhaps TRBD1 (5 bases). CDR3 size: 16 residues. Trimming shortened V by 3 bases and J by 4 bases, and 13 bases separated the two germline ends. From germline, CDR1 is WSHSY and CDR2 SAAADI.

About this clone: At one end, the junction sequence differs from germline, possibly due to a read error. The chain has TRBV27 and TRBJ2-1; 11 bases align to TRBD2. There are 17 residues in the CDR3. Germline loops: CDR1 MNHEY, CDR2 SMNVEV (reference sequence). CDR3 nucleotide sequence: TGTGCCAGCAGCTTATTTCCCAGCGGGACTAGCGGTAATGAGCAGTTCTTC. This gives the protein CASSLFPSGTSGNEQFF.

The chain couples TRBV6-5 to TRBJ1-2, with 8 positions matching TRBD1. The junction had 10 bases not matched to a gene; V was cut back by 5 bases and J by 5 bases. The CDR3 has 15 amino acids. Germline V gives CDR1 MNHEY, CDR2 SVGAGI. CDR3 in DNA: TGTGCCAGCAGTGTTGGACAGGGCCCTGGGTATGGCTACACCTTC. Protein product: CASSVGQGPGYGYTF.

The chain employs TRBV6-6 and TRBJ1-1; 8 bases align to TRBD1. The junction had 2 bases not matched to a gene; V was cut back by 5 bases and J by 3 bases. The CDR3 covers 13 residues. The germline CDR1 and CDR2 sequences are MNHNY and SVGAGI (reference sequence). In DNA form, the CDR3 reads TGTGCCAGCAGTGACAGGGGTGACACTGAAGCTTTCTTT. Protein product: CASSDRGDTEAFF.

The gene calls are TRBV9 and TRBJ2-7; D may be TRBD1 or TRBD2 (5 bases each). With 3 bases removed from V and 1 base from J, the gap between germline ends came to 17 bases. The CDR3 runs 16 residues. Germline CDR1 and CDR2: SGDLS and YYNGEE. The CDR3 reads CASSAGGSILSYEQYF. The CDR3, as DNA: TGTGCCAGCAGCGCTGGGGGTTCTATCCTTTCCTACGAGCAGTACTTC.

This chain joins TRBV18 and TRBJ1-3, with D uncertain. CDR3 size: 14 residues. V was pared by 3 bases and J by 2 bases, with 8 bases between. From germline, CDR1 is KGHSH and CDR2 LQKENI. CDR3 sequence: CASSPTDPGNTIYF. The CDR3 coding sequence is TGTGCCAGCTCACCTACAGATCCTGGAAACACCATATATTTT.

The chain employs TRBV6-5 and TRBJ1-2; D gene unclear. This CDR3 spans 13 amino acids. Germline V gene data show CDR1 as MNHEY and CDR2 as SVGAGI. Trimming took 6 bases from V and 2 from J, leaving 10 bases between them. The CDR3 loop reads CASRKQRNYGYTF. CDR3 nucleotides: TGTGCCAGCAGAAAACAGAGAAACTATGGCTACACCTTC.